This TCR beta chain was captured in a study of T cell responses to AZD1222 COVID-19 vaccine. Across the whole study: The study pooled second doses at about 4 or about 12 weeks. Whole-study results and caveats: Nearly half of the spike-specific TCRs reportedly recognize variant regions that carry no mutations. Increased Spike-specific TCR breadth and depth were observed after two AZD1222 doses. White British people made up most donors, females outnumbered males, and clonal diversity was possibly underestimated.

Remarks on this clone: As yet, its antigen is unknown.

This CDR3 spans 11 amino acids. Germline-derived CDR1 and CDR2 are SGHAT and FQNNGV. TCRdb's table, derived via immunoSEQ multiplex PCR, lists solely in-frame clones and lacks some. In the table there are over 150,000 clones, around 89% of which are singletons. The sequencing used peripheral blood, collected on day 0 of AZD1222 vaccination. The source of this sequence is an adult in good health. The V gene is TRBV11-2, the J gene TRBJ1-4; D is unresolved. The end of the DNA is better explained by TRBJ2-2, so the J call may be wrong. DNA of the CDR3: TGTGCCAGCAGCTTAGGCCGGGAGCTGTTTTTT. Translating it yields CASSLGRELFF.